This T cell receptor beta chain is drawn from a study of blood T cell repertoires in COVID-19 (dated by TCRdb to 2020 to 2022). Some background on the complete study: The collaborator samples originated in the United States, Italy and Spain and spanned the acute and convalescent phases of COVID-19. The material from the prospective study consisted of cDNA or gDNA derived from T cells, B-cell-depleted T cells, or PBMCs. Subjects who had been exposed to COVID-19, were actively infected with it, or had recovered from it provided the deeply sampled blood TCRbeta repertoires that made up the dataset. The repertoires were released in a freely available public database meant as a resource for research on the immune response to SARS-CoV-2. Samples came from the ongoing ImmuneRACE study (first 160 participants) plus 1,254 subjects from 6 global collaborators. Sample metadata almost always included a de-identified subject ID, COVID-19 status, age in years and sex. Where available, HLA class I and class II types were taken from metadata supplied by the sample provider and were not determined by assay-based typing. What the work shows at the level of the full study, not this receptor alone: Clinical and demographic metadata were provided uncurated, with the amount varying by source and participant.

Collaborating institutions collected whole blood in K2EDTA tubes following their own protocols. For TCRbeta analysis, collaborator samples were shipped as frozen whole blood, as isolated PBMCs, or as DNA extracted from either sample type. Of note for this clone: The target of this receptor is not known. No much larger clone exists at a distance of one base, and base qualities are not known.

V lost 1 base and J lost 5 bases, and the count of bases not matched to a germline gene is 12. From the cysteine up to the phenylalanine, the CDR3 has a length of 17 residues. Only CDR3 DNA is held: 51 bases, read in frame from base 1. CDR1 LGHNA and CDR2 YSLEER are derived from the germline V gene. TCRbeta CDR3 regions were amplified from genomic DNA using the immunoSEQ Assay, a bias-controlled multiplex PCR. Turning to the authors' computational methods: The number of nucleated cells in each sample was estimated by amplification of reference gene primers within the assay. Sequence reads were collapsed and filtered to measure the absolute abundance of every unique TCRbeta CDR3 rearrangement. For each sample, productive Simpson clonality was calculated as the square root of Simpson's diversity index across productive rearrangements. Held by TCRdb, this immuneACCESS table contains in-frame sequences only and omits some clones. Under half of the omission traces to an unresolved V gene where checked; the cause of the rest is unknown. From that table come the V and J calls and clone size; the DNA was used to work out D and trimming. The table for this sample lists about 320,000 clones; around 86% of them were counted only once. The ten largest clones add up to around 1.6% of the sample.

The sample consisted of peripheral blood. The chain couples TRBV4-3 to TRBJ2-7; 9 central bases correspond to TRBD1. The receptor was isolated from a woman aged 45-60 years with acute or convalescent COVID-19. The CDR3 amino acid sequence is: CASSQAAGTGIKNEQYF. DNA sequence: TGCGCCAGCAGCCAAGCCGCCGGGACAGGGATCAAAAACGAGCAGTACTTC.